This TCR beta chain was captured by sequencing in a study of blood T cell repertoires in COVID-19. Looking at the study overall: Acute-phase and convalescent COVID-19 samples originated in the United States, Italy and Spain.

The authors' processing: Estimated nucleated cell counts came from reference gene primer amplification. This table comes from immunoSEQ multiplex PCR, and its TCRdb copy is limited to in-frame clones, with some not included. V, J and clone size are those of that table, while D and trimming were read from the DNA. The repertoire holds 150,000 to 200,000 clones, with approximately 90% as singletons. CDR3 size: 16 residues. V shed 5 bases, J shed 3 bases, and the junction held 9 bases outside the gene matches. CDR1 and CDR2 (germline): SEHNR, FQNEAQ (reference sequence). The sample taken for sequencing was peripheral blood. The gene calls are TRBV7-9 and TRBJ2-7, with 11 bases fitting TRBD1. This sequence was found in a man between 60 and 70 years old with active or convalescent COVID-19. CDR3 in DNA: TGTGCCAGCAGCCGACCTTTAGGGACAGGGGGCTACGAGCAGTACTTC. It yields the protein CASSRPLGTGGYEQYF.